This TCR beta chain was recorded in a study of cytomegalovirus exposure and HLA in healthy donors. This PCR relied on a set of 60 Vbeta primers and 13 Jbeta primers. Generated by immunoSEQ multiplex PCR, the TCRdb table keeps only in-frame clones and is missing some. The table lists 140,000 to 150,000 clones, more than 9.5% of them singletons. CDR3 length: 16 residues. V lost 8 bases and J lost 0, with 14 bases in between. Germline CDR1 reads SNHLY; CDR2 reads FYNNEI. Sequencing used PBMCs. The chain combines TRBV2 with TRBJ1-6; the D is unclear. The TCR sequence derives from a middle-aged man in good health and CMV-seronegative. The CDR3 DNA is TGTGCCAGCGGTGGACTCCTCAGCTCCTATAATTCACCCCTCCACTTT. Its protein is CASGGLLSSYNSPLHF.